The rows below give T cell receptor beta chains drawn from one sample of a study of T cell responses to AZD1222 COVID-19 vaccine. Only in-frame clones appear in the TCRdb table, and some are missing; sequencing was by immunoSEQ multiplex PCR. The table includes about 59,000 clones, roughly 89% detected once. The specimen comprised peripheral blood, sampled 28 days after the second AZD1222 dose. These receptors all come from an adult who received the AZD1222 COVID-19 vaccine. Both conserved end residues are part of each CDR3. The order of the fields is J gene, V gene, CDR3 protein.

j_gene: TRBJ1-5; v_gene: TRBV10-3; CDR3aa: CAISATRAPFNQPQHF
j_gene: TRBJ2-7; v_gene: TRBV7-9; CDR3aa: CASSPRPSYGSYEQYF
j_gene: TRBJ1-1; v_gene: TRBV5-5; CDR3aa: CASGGQGIEAFF
j_gene: TRBJ1-5; v_gene: TRBV6-5; CDR3aa: CASGQGLGQPQHF
j_gene: TRBJ2-6; v_gene: TRBV10-3; CDR3aa: CAIVADSGANVLTF
j_gene: TRBJ2-2; v_gene: TRBV12-3/TRBV12-4; CDR3aa: CASSLGGSGELFF
j_gene: TRBJ1-1; v_gene: TRBV10-1; CDR3aa: CASSEEPNTGAFF
j_gene: TRBJ2-4; v_gene: TRBV21-1; CDR3aa: CASSASTRLLAKNIQYF
j_gene: TRBJ2-5; v_gene: TRBV5-1; CDR3aa: CASSPAGLAAETQYF
j_gene: TRBJ1-3; v_gene: TRBV11-3; CDR3aa: CASSLGGSGNTIYF
j_gene: TRBJ1-2; v_gene: TRBV5-6; CDR3aa: CASSRGQFYTF
j_gene: TRBJ1-5; v_gene: TRBV11-2; CDR3aa: CASSLGSRTGGQPQHF
j_gene: TRBJ2-1; v_gene: TRBV11-2; CDR3aa: CASSPGGNEQFF
j_gene: TRBJ2-3; v_gene: TRBV5-8; CDR3aa: CASSQRTVTDTQYF
j_gene: TRBJ2-7; v_gene: TRBV7-2; CDR3aa: CASGGQGGDEQYF
j_gene: TRBJ2-3; v_gene: TRBV10-2; CDR3aa: CASSEEGIGTDTQYF
j_gene: TRBJ2-1; v_gene: TRBV5-4; CDR3aa: CASSLEGRGRMTYNEQFF
j_gene: TRBJ2-7; v_gene: TRBV19; CDR3aa: CATRDNIYEQYF
j_gene: TRBJ2-2; v_gene: TRBV7-3; CDR3aa: CASSPSGGGSGELFF
j_gene: TRBJ2-5; v_gene: TRBV5-1; CDR3aa: CASSPRQTQETQYF
j_gene: TRBJ1-4; v_gene: TRBV7-2; CDR3aa: CASSLGQGFNLGELFF
j_gene: TRBJ2-3; v_gene: TRBV5-1; CDR3aa: CASSLNVGVSTDTQYF
j_gene: TRBJ1-2; v_gene: TRBV12-3/TRBV12-4; CDR3aa: CATGLTLGYGYTF
j_gene: TRBJ2-7; v_gene: TRBV7-6; CDR3aa: CASSLAGQLYEQYF
j_gene: TRBJ1-2; v_gene: TRBV27; CDR3aa: CASSSRGGYGFRNGYTF
j_gene: TRBJ2-7; v_gene: TRBV6-5; CDR3aa: CASSYPRAGAYEQYF
j_gene: TRBJ2-6; v_gene: TRBV5-1; CDR3aa: CASSSGFGSDRSGANVLTF
j_gene: TRBJ2-3; v_gene: TRBV7-2; CDR3aa: CASSSARRGPYTDTQYF
j_gene: TRBJ1-1; v_gene: TRBV12-3/TRBV12-4; CDR3aa: CASSMVNTEAFF
j_gene: TRBJ1-6; v_gene: TRBV2; CDR3aa: CASSEGVPNNSPLHF
j_gene: TRBJ2-1; v_gene: TRBV7-2; CDR3aa: CASSLAGSSYNEQFF
j_gene: TRBJ2-7; v_gene: TRBV5-4; CDR3aa: CASRPAGTVGYEQYF
j_gene: TRBJ2-7; v_gene: TRBV2; CDR3aa: CASSRDRQGEQYF
j_gene: TRBJ1-4; v_gene: TRBV24-1; CDR3aa: CATGTESGKLFF
j_gene: TRBJ2-3; v_gene: TRBV10-3; CDR3aa: CAIRGQGHTDTQYF
j_gene: TRBJ2-5; v_gene: TRBV28; CDR3aa: CASRDSGRLVETQYF
j_gene: TRBJ2-7; v_gene: TRBV10-3; CDR3aa: CAISMDGFSYEQYF
j_gene: TRBJ2-7; v_gene: TRBV7-2; CDR3aa: CASSLAGTSGAYEQYF
j_gene: TRBJ2-2; v_gene: TRBV4-3; CDR3aa: CASSQGTGFRANTGELFF
j_gene: TRBJ1-5; v_gene: TRBV5-1; CDR3aa: CASSLGQEGQPQHF
j_gene: TRBJ2-3; v_gene: TRBV27; CDR3aa: CASSPRTSRTDTQYF
j_gene: TRBJ1-5; v_gene: TRBV6-1; CDR3aa: CASSEGQTYSNQPQHF
j_gene: TRBJ2-3; v_gene: TRBV7-8; CDR3aa: CASSSMTATDTQYF
j_gene: TRBJ2-7; v_gene: TRBV12-5; CDR3aa: CASGSGQSYEQYF
j_gene: TRBJ1-2; v_gene: TRBV6-5; CDR3aa: CASRGLRINYGYTF